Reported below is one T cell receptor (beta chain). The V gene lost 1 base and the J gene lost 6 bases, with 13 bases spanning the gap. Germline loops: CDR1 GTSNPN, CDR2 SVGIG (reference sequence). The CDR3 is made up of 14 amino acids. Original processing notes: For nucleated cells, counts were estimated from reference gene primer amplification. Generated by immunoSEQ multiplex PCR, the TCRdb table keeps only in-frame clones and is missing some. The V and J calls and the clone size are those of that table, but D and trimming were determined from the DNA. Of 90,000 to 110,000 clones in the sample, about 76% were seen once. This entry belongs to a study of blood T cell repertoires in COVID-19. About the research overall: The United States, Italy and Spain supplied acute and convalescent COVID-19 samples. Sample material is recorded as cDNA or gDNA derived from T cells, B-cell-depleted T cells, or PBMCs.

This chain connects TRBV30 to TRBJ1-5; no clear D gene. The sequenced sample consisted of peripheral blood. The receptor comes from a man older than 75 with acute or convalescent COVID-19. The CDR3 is CAWSAPRAGQPQHF. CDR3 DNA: TGTGCCTGGAGTGCCCCCCGCGCCGGTCAGCCCCAGCATTTT.